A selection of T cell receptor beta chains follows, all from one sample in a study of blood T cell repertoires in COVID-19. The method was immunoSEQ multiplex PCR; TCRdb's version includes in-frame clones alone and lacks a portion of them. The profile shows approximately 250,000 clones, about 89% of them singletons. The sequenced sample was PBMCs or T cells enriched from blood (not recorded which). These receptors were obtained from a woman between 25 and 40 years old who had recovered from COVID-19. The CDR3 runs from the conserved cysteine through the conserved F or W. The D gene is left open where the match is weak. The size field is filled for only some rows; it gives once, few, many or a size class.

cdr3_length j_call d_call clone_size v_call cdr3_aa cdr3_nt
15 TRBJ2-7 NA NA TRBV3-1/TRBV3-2 CASSQDRTRSYEQYF TGTGCCAGCAGCCAAGATAGAACGCGCTCCTACGAGCAGTACTTC
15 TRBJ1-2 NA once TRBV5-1 CASSLDNSGAYGYTF TGCGCCAGCAGCTTGGACAATTCAGGGGCCTATGGCTACACCTTC
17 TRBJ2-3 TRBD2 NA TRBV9 CASSVGTSGRKTDTQYF TGTGCCAGCAGCGTTGGGACTAGCGGGAGAAAGACAGATACGCAGTATTTT
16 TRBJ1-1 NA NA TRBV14 CASSQVGGAVNTEAFF TGTGCCAGCAGCCAAGTAGGGGGGGCGGTGAACACTGAAGCTTTCTTT
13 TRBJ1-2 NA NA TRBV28 CASSFSGAHGYTF TGTGCCAGCAGTTTTTCAGGGGCGCATGGCTACACCTTC
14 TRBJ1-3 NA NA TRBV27 CASSTTHSGNTIYF TGTGCCAGCAGCACAACGCACTCTGGAAACACCATATATTTT
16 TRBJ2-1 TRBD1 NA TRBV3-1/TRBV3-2 CASSQFTGVSYNEQFF TGTGCCAGCAGCCAATTTACAGGGGTCTCCTACAATGAGCAGTTCTTC
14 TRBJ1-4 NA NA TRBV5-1 CASSSSGSGEKLFF TGCGCCAGCAGCTCTTCAGGGTCTGGTGAAAAACTGTTTTTT
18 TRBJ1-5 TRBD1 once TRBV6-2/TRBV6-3 CASSYSRQGAGYNQPQHF TGTGCCAGCAGTTACTCGCGACAGGGGGCGGGGTACAATCAGCCCCAGCATTTT
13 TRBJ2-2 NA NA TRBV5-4 CASSFLVTGELFF TGTGCCAGCAGCTTCTTAGTAACCGGGGAGCTGTTTTTT
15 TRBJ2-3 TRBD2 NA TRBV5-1 CASSPKLAGVDTQYF TGCGCCAGCAGCCCAAAACTAGCGGGAGTTGATACGCAGTATTTT